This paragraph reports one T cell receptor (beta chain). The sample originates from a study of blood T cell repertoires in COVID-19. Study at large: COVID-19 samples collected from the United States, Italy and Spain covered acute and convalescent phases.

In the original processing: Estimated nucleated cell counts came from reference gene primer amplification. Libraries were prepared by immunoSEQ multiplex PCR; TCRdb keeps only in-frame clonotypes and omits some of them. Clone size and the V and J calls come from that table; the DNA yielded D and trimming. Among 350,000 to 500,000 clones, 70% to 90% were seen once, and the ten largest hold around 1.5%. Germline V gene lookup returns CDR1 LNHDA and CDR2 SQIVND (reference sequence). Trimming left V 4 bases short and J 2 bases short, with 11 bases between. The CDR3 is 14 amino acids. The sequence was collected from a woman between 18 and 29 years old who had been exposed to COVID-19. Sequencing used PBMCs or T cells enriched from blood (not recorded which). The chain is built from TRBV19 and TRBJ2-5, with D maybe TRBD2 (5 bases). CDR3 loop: CASSKLGDQETQYF. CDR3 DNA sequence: TGTGCCAGTAGTAAACTCGGGGATCAAGAGACCCAGTACTTC.